Given below is one T cell receptor beta chain in context. Data came from immunoSEQ multiplex PCR; TCRdb stores just in-frame clones and leaves some out. The repertoire has over 150,000 clones, less than 90% of them found once; the top ten carry approximately 8%. CDR1 MDHEN and CDR2 SYDVKM come from the germline V gene. V lost 6 bases and J lost 4, with 12 bases in between. CDR3 length equals 14 residues. The data were obtained in a study of blood T cell repertoires in COVID-19. The source is a woman aged 70 to 79 with COVID-19, enrolled during active disease. This chain joins TRBV28 and TRBJ1-4, with a weak D call TRBD1 (5 bases). Sequenced: peripheral blood. The CDR3 region is CASRLGGVNEKLFF. CDR3 in DNA: TGTGCCAGCAGACTGGGAGGGGTTAATGAAAAACTGTTTTTT.